This paragraph covers one T cell receptor beta chain sequence. Germline V lookup: CDR1 PRHDT, CDR2 FYEKMQ (reference sequence). This CDR3 is built from 16 residues. V was trimmed by 5 bases and J by 4 bases, leaving 21 bases between them. The source of the sample is a study of blood T cell repertoires in COVID-19. Study background: Collection of acute and convalescent COVID-19 samples took place in the United States, Italy and Spain. T cells, B-cell-depleted T cells, or PBMCs supplied cDNA or gDNA.

In the authors' methods: Reference gene primer amplification gave nucleated cell count estimates. Generated by immunoSEQ multiplex PCR, the TCRdb table keeps only in-frame clones and is missing some. For V, J and clone size, that table is used; D and trimming come from the DNA. Of roughly 200,000 clones listed, over 60% are singletons. This TCR was recovered from a woman aged 65 to 85 with acute or convalescent COVID-19. This chain uses TRBV13 with TRBJ2-7, with D tentatively TRBD1 (5 bases). Sequencing was done on a sample of peripheral blood. The CDR3 sequence: CASSLRHRLTGYEQYF. CDR3 DNA sequence: TGTGCCAGCAGCCTGAGGCACAGGTTAACTGGATACGAGCAGTACTTC.